The 30 T cell receptor beta chains listed next were all sequenced from one sample in a study of T cells after yellow fever vaccination. TCRdb re-analysed the 5' RACE reads in MiXCR, keeping a single row per CDR3 protein. The table records around 500,000 distinct CDR3 sequences, less than 25% of them present only once. Sequencing was performed on PBMCs, taken about 21 days after the first yellow fever vaccination. These receptors were collected from a man between 18 and 29 years old who received the YFV17D yellow fever vaccine.

This clonotype was seen only a few times. The rearrangement links TRBV20-1 to TRBJ2-1, with TRBD2 identical over 10 bases. The CDR3 is made up of 14 amino acids. Germline lookup yields CDR1 DFQATT and CDR2 SNEGSKA (reference sequence). J gave up 4 bases and V 3 bases, and 3 bases lay outside the gene matches. CDR3 in amino acids: CSASPSGGYNEQFF. The CDR3 DNA reads as TGCAGTGCTAGCCCTAGCGGGGGATACAATGAGCAGTTCTTC.

This clonotype was counted only a few times. The chain carries TRBV6-2 or TRBV6-3 and TRBJ2-3; 11 nucleotides align to TRBD2. J was trimmed by 2 bases and V by 2 bases; bases with no gene match: 3. The CDR3 sequence is 16 residues long. The germline CDR1 and CDR2 sequences are MNHEY and SVGEGT. The CDR3 coding sequence is TGTGCCAGCAGTTACCCTAGCGGGGGGTACACAGATACGCAGTATTTT. As protein: CASSYPSGGYTDTQYF.

This clonotype was counted many times. The V call is TRBV5-1, the J call TRBJ2-7; D uncertain. Germline CDR1 is SGHRS and CDR2 is YFSETQ. Deletions cut 2 bases from V and 2 bases from J, with 11 bases between. This CDR3 has 14 residues. In DNA, the CDR3 is TGCGCCAGCAGCTTCCGCACTGGAGCCTACGAGCAGTACTTC. Translated, it gives CASSFRTGAYEQYF.

A few counts support this clonotype. The chain carries TRBV20-1 and TRBJ2-1; no clear D. V lost 6 bases, J lost 0 bases, and 12 bases lay in between. CDR1 is DFQATT, CDR2 SNEGSKA, per germline (reference sequence). The CDR3 totals 14 residues. The CDR3 sequence is CSAIPSLSYNEQFF. CDR3 nucleotide sequence: TGCAGTGCAATCCCCTCCCTCTCCTACAATGAGCAGTTCTTC.

This chain joins TRBV25-1 and TRBJ1-1; D is unclear. Germline V gives CDR1 MGHDK, CDR2 SYGVNS. Trimming pared 2 bases from V and 5 bases from J, leaving 9 bases between. The CDR3 loop spans 13 amino acids. The CDR3 loop is CASSEKGGTEAFF. CDR3 sequence (DNA): TGTGCCAGCAGTGAAAAGGGAGGGACTGAAGCTTTCTTT.

This clonotype was picked up a small number of times. V is TRBV6-4 and J is TRBJ1-5, with 7 bases lining up with TRBD1. V lost 2 bases to trimming and J lost 6 bases; unmatched junction nucleotides: 7. Germline V lookup: CDR1 MRHNA, CDR2 SNTAGT. The length of the CDR3 is 15 residues. The CDR3 nucleotides are TGTGCCAGCAGTGACCCGACAGGGAGGGGTCAGCCCCAGCATTTT. Translated: CASSDPTGRGQPQHF.

This sequence joins TRBV12-3 or TRBV12-4 and TRBJ2-5; TRBD2 is a possible D gene (6 bases). The CDR3 runs to 13 residues. Trimming took off 5 bases at V and 2 bases at J, with 9 bases between the two ends. In nucleotides, the CDR3 is TGTGCCAGCAGTCACCGGGGGCAAGAGACCCAGTACTTC. Translation gives CASSHRGQETQYF.

This clonotype was recorded a few times. The chain is built from TRBV7-9 and TRBJ1-1; D remains ambiguous. V was pared by 6 bases and J by 1 base, with 12 bases between. CDR1 is SEHNR, CDR2 FQNEAQ, per germline (reference sequence). CDR3 size: 14 residues. The CDR3 nucleotides read TGTGCCAGCAGTTATCGGGCCGAGAACACTGAAGCTTTCTTT. Amino acid sequence: CASSYRAENTEAFF.

Regarding this clonotype: A much larger clone is a single base away; this may be a read error. This chain joins TRBV13 and TRBJ2-3, with TRBD2 matching over 7 bases. This CDR3 spans 14 amino acids. The germline CDR1 and CDR2 sequences are PRHDT and FYEKMQ (reference sequence). Trimming at V came to 3 bases and at J to 2 bases, leaving 2 bases not matched to a gene. CDR3: CASSFGGFTDTQYF. In DNA form, the CDR3 reads TGTGCCAGCAGCTTCGGGGGGTTCACAGATACGCAGTATTTT.

This clonotype appeared a few times. The gene calls are TRBV7-9 and TRBJ2-5; possible D gene TRBD1, 5 bases. The CDR3 runs 16 residues. V lost 3 bases and J 3 bases, leaving 17 bases between the germline ends. Per the germline V gene, CDR1 is SEHNR and CDR2 is FQNEAQ (reference sequence). The CDR3 here is CASSFLEEGAKETQYF. The CDR3 DNA follows: TGTGCCAGCAGCTTCTTAGAAGAAGGGGCGAAAGAGACCCAGTACTTC. The complete variable domain, with remaining parts taken from reference TRBV7-9 and TRBJ2-5, reads DTGVSQNPRHKITKRGQNVTFRCDPISEHNRLYWYRQTLGQGPEFLTYFQNEAQLEKSRLLSDRFSAERPKGSFSTLEIQRTEQGDSAMYLCASSFLEEGAKETQYFGPGTRLLVL.

This clonotype was detected many times. The J gene is TRBJ2-1, the V gene TRBV4-1; D gene unclear. The germline V gene has CDR1 MGHRA and CDR2 YSYEKL. The CDR3 totals 14 residues. Trimming pared 1 base from V and 8 bases from J, leaving 12 bases between. The DNA of the CDR3 is TGCGCCAGCAGCCAAGGCCCGAGTCGGGATGAGCAGTTCTTC. The encoded protein is CASSQGPSRDEQFF.

The J gene is TRBJ1-2, the V gene TRBV6-2 or TRBV6-3; D is undetermined. This CDR3 contains 11 residues. The germline CDR1 and CDR2 sequences are MNHEY and SVGEGT. V was clipped by 4 bases and J by 4 bases, with 4 bases between them. This chain's CDR3 is CASSFPYGYTF. The DNA of the CDR3 is TGTGCCAGCAGTTTCCCCTATGGCTACACCTTC.

This clonotype was counted only a few times. The DNA of the CDR3 is TGTGCCAGCAGGCCCCCCGGGACAGGGGGCACCGGGGAGCTGTTTTTT. The encoded protein is CASRPPGTGGTGELFF. The chain recombines TRBV6-1 with TRBJ2-2, with 11 bases aligning to TRBD1. This CDR3 contains 16 residues. Germline CDR1 is MNHNS and CDR2 is SASEGT. Trimming took 6 bases from V and 4 from J; bases not matched to a gene: 7.

The gene calls are TRBV7-9 and TRBJ1-4; unclear D gene. V was shortened by 3 bases and J by 7 bases, with 12 bases between the two germline ends. The CDR3 covers 14 residues. Germline lookup yields CDR1 SEHNR and CDR2 FQNEAQ (reference sequence). This CDR3 is CASSFTGGSEKLFF. CDR3 coding DNA: TGTGCCAGCAGCTTCACGGGTGGGTCTGAAAAACTGTTTTTT.

This clonotype was found a few times. The chain carries TRBV5-6 and TRBJ2-3; 8 nucleotides line up with TRBD1. V was clipped by 2 bases and J by 1 base; unmatched bases: 3. This CDR3 has 15 amino acids. Germline V gives CDR1 SGHDT, CDR2 YYEEEE. CDR3 coding DNA: TGTGCCAGCAGCTTCACACAGGGGGGCACAGATACGCAGTATTTT. Protein: CASSFTQGGTDTQYF. Full variable domain (remainder filled in from reference TRBV5-6 and TRBJ2-3): DAGVTQSPTHLIKTRGQQVTLRCSPKSGHDTVSWYQQALGQGPQFIFQYYEEEERQRGNFPDRFSGHQFPNYSSELNVNALLLGDSALYLCASSFTQGGTDTQYFGPGTRLTVL.

This chain uses TRBV25-1 with TRBJ2-5; tentatively, D is TRBD2 (5 bases). V shed 6 bases and J shed 2 bases, with 16 bases lying between them. In germline, CDR1 is MGHDK, CDR2 SYGVNS. There are 15 residues in the CDR3. CDR3 sequence reads: CASSLPVGRQETQYF. The CDR3 DNA reads TGTGCCAGCAGCCTCCCGGTGGGGAGACAAGAGACCCAGTACTTC.

This clonotype was detected a few times. CDR3 coding DNA: TGTGCCAGCAGCTTAAGCATCCGGGACAGGGGTTCCCCCAGTAACATTCAGTACTTC. Translating it yields CASSLSIRDRGSPSNIQYF. The J gene is TRBJ2-4, the V gene TRBV11-1; TRBD1 matches 10 bases. V lost 2 bases, J lost 7 bases, and 17 bases stayed unmatched. Germline lookup yields CDR1 SGHAT and CDR2 FQDESV (reference sequence). The CDR3 is 19 residues long.

The chain carries TRBV7-3 and TRBJ2-1; TRBD1 matches 10 bases. After removal of 0 bases from V and 7 bases from J, the junction contained 3 bases not matched to a gene. Germline V CDR1 and CDR2: SGHTA, FQGTGA. The CDR3 has 15 amino acids. The CDR3 reads CASSLTGQGINEQFF. In nucleotides, the CDR3 is TGTGCCAGCAGCTTAACGGGACAGGGGATAAATGAGCAGTTCTTC.

This clonotype was picked up a small number of times. The chain employs TRBV3-1 and TRBJ2-3, with 9 bases identical to TRBD2. The CDR3 is made up of 16 amino acids. CDR1 and CDR2 from the germline V gene are LGHDT and YNNKEL (reference sequence). V was clipped by 4 bases and J by 4 bases; unmatched bases: 9. DNA for the CDR3: TGTGCCAGCAGCCCCTTGGCGGGGGGGCTATCAGATACGCAGTATTTT. It is translated as CASSPLAGGLSDTQYF.

This chain links TRBV12-3 or TRBV12-4 with TRBJ1-5; 10 bases are shared with TRBD1. Trimming removed 8 bases from V and 7 bases from J; junction bases left unmatched: 2. This CDR3 region has 12 residues. CDR3: CASGQGEQPQHF. The CDR3 DNA is TGTGCCAGCGGACAGGGGGAACAGCCCCAGCATTTT.

The CDR3 loop is CASGLGDSPLHF. DNA for the CDR3: TGTGCTAGTGGTTTGGGCGATTCACCCCTCCACTTT. The J gene is TRBJ1-6, the V gene TRBV12-5; D remains ambiguous. The CDR3 is made up of 12 amino acids. The germline V and J ends were trimmed by 1 base and 8 bases, with 3 bases remaining between them. Per the germline V gene, CDR1 is LGHNT and CDR2 is FRNRAP.

This clonotype was counted between two and nine times. This chain uses TRBV5-1 with TRBJ2-3; D gene uncertain. The V gene's germline CDR1 is SGHRS and CDR2 YFSETQ. The ends were cut back, 8 bases at V and 2 bases at J, with 9 bases in the middle. This CDR3 has 12 residues. The CDR3 here is CASSIVTDTQYF. CDR3 coding DNA: TGCGCCAGTTCGATTGTCACAGATACGCAGTATTTT.

This clonotype came up a few times. J is TRBJ2-1 and V is TRBV5-6; 8 bases are a match to TRBD2. The CDR3 sequence is 14 residues long. Germline CDR1 is SGHDT and CDR2 is YYEEEE. J lost 1 base, V lost 4 bases, and 1 base had no gene match. Here the CDR3 DNA reads TGTGCCAGCAGCCGACTAGCGTCCTACAATGAGCAGTTCTTC. Its protein is CASSRLASYNEQFF.

This clonotype was found a few times. This chain connects TRBV9 to TRBJ2-3, with TRBD2 matching over 9 bases. Unmatched junction bases numbered 2, after V lost 7 bases and J lost 2 bases. The CDR3 loop spans 13 amino acids. Germline lookup yields CDR1 SGDLS and CDR2 YYNGEE. The CDR3 spells CASGGGDTDTQYF. CDR3 DNA: TGTGCCAGCGGCGGGGGGGACACAGATACGCAGTATTTT.

The J gene is TRBJ2-1, the V gene TRBV7-7, with 11 bases matching TRBD2. Per germline, CDR1 SSHAT and CDR2 FNYEAQ (reference sequence). Unmatched junction bases numbered 10, after V lost 5 bases and J lost 7 bases. This CDR3 is built from 16 residues. CDR3: CASSGSGGAALNEQFF. DNA for the CDR3: TGTGCCAGCAGCGGTAGCGGGGGGGCCGCGTTAAATGAGCAGTTCTTC.

The V call is TRBV6-5, the J call TRBJ1-1, with D hard to call. The germline V gene has CDR1 MNHEY and CDR2 SVGAGI. The CDR3 is 15 residues long. The germline V and J ends were trimmed by 2 bases and 1 base, with 11 bases remaining between them. CDR3: CASSYAGQPNTEAFF. CDR3 in DNA: TGTGCCAGCAGTTACGCCGGCCAGCCGAACACTGAAGCTTTCTTT.

The chain is built from TRBV4-3 and TRBJ1-1, with unresolved D. The CDR3 sequence is 12 residues long. The germline V and J ends were trimmed by 1 base and 4 bases, with 4 bases remaining between them. Germline-derived CDR1 and CDR2 are LGHNA and YSLEER. The CDR3 region has the DNA TGCGCCAGCAGCCAAGTGCCCACTGAAGCTTTCTTT. This codes for CASSQVPTEAFF.

This sequence joins TRBV12-3 or TRBV12-4 and TRBJ2-2, with D uncertain. This CDR3 has 13 amino acids. V was shortened by 5 bases and J by 4 bases, with 8 bases between the two germline ends. The CDR3 coding sequence is TGTGCCAGCAGTCAGAAAGCCACCGGGGAGCTGTTTTTT. Amino acids: CASSQKATGELFF.

The chain couples TRBV24-1 to TRBJ1-1, with D unresolved. The length of the CDR3 is 15 residues. The V end lost 0 bases, the J end lost 1 base, and 8 bases lay between the germline ends. Germline values: CDR1 KGHDR, CDR2 SFDVKD. The CDR3 region has the DNA TGTGCCACCAGTGATTTGGACCCTTGGAACACTGAAGCTTTCTTT. Residues: CATSDLDPWNTEAFF.

Only a few counts were recorded for this clonotype. This sequence joins TRBV27 and TRBJ1-1; no firm D call. Trimming pared 3 bases from V and 3 bases from J, leaving 14 bases between. CDR3 length equals 15 residues. Germline-derived CDR1 and CDR2 are MNHEY and SMNVEV (reference sequence). This chain's CDR3 is CASSLFSTQDTEAFF. The CDR3 nucleotides are TGTGCCAGCAGTTTGTTCTCTACCCAGGACACTGAAGCTTTCTTT.